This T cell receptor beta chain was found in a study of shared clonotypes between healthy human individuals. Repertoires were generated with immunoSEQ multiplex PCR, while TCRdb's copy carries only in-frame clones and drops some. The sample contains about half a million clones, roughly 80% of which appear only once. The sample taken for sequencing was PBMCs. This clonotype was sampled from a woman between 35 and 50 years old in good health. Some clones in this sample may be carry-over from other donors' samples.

CDR3 loop: CASSKGGQPNNSGANVLTF. In DNA, the CDR3 is TGTGCCAGCAGCAAAGGTGGGCAGCCAAACAACTCTGGGGCCAACGTCCTGACTTTC. The rearrangement joins TRBV21-1 to TRBJ2-6; the table names TRBD1, a call not compared with the DNA. TRBV21-1 is assigned pseudogene status. This CDR3 contains 19 residues.